The clone carrying this T cell receptor beta chain was found a few times. The data derive from a study of spatial heterogeneity in lung cancer. Regarding time point: sample taken at primary tumor resection. Extraction of whole RNA from tumor, nontumor lung or frozen PBMC preceded unsorted sequencing. TCR cDNA molecules each carried a unique molecular identifier. TCRdb re-called the 5' RACE reads with MiXCR, one entry per CDR3 protein. The repertoire includes roughly 75,000 distinct CDR3 sequences, about 14% of them detected once, and approximately 7.2% sits in the top ten. The V and J ends lost 5 bases and 0 bases respectively, with 11 bases between them. This CDR3 is built from 14 residues. CDR1 is MNHEY, CDR2 SMNVEV, per germline (reference sequence).

This clonotype was obtained from a male donor with early-stage non-small cell lung cancer. The chain is built from TRBV27 and TRBJ2-7; no reliable D call. This sample comprised PBMCs, obtained at surgery. CDR3 residues: CASSLGSSSYEQYF. In DNA form, the CDR3 reads TGTGCCAGCAGTCTCGGATCGAGCTCCTACGAGCAGTACTTC.